This paragraph reports one TCR beta chain. No antigen is known for it. This entry comes from a study of shared clonotypes between healthy human individuals. Study background: With ages of 18 to 49, the donors were a couple of women and a few men.

Germline CDR1 is SGHNT and CDR2 is YYREEE (reference sequence). V lost 4 bases and J lost 5; bases outside the gene matches: 10. CDR3 length equals 15 residues. Sequenced by immunoSEQ multiplex PCR; TCRdb stores in-frame clones only, minus some. The repertoire holds over a million clones, with around 98.5% as singletons. Study conclusions and caveats: For naive CD4 cells, around 5.1% of clonotypes were shared across a few donors. The sampled material consisted only of blood, and tissue repertoires are likely to differ.

The specimen was naive CD4+ T cells sorted from blood. As for subset: CD45RA+ positively selected. The source is a man aged 25 to 40 in good health. The chain combines TRBV5-4 with TRBJ2-5; TRBD1 matches 8 bases. DNA for the CDR3: TGTGCCAGCAGCGCCCGGGACAGGTTTCTTGAGACCCAGTACTTC. Its translation is CASSARDRFLETQYF.